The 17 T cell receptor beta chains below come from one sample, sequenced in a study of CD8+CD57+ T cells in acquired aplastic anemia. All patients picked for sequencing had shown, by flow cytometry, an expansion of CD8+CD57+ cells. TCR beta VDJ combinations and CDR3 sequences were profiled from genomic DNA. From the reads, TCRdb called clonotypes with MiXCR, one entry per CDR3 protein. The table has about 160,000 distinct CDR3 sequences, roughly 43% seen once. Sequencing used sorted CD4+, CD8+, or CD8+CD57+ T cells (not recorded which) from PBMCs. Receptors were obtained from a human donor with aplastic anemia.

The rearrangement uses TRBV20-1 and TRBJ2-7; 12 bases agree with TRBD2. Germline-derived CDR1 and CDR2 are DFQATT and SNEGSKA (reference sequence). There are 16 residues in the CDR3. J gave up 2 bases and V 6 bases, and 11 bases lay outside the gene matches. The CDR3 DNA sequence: TGCAGTGCAAGACTAGCGGGAGCGAAGATTGCCTACGAGCAGTACTTC. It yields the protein CSARLAGAKIAYEQYF.

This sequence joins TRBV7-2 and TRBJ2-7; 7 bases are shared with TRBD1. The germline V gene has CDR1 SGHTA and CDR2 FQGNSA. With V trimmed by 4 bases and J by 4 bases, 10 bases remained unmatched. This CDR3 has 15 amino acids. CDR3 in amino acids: CASSSSTGTVYEQYF. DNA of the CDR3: TGTGCCAGCAGCTCATCGACCGGGACAGTTTACGAGCAGTACTTC. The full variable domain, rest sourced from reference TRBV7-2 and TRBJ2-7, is GAGVSQSPSNKVTEKGKDVELRCDPISGHTALYWYRQSLGQGLEFLIYFQGNSAPDKSGLPSDRFSAERTGGSVSTLTIQRTQQEDSAVYLCASSSSTGTVYEQYFGPGTRLTVT.

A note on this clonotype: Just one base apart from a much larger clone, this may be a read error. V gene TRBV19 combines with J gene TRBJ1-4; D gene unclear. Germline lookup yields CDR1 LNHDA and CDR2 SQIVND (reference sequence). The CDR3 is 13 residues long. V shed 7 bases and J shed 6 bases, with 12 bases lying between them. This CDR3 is CASNPDRDEKLFF. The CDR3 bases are TGTGCCAGTAACCCGGACCGAGATGAAAAACTGTTTTTT.

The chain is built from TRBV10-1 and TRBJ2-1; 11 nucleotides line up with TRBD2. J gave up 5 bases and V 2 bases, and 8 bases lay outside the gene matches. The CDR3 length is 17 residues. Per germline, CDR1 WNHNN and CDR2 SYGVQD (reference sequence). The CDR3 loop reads CASSESSGRGLNNEQFF. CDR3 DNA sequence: TGCGCCAGCAGTGAGAGTAGCGGGAGGGGGTTGAACAATGAGCAGTTCTTC.

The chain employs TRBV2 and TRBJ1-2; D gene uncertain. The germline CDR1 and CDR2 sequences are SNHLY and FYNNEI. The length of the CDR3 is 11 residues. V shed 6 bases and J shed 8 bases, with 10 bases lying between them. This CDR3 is CASRAGWGYTF. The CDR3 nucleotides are TGTGCCAGCAGGGCGGGGTGGGGCTACACCTTC.

CDR3 region: CASSTGTVINYGYTF. CDR3 in DNA: TGTGCCAGCAGCACCGGGACAGTCATTAACTATGGCTACACCTTC. The rearrangement links TRBV7-9 to TRBJ1-2, with TRBD1 identical over 7 bases. The CDR3 totals 15 residues. The V segment lost 5 bases and the J segment 1 base; nucleotides outside the gene matches: 7. CDR1 and CDR2 from the germline V gene are SEHNR and FQNEAQ (reference sequence).

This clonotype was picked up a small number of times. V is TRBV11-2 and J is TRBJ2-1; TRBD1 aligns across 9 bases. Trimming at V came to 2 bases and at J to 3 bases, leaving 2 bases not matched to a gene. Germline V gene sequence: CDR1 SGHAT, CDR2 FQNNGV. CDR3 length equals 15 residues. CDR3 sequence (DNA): TGTGCCAGCAGCTTAATGGGACAGGGCTACAATGAGCAGTTCTTC. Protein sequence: CASSLMGQGYNEQFF.

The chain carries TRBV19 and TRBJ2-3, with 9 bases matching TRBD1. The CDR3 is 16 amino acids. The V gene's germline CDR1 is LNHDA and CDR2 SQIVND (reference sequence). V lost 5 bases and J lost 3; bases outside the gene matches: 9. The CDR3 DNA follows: TGTGCCAGTAGTCCCCTCCCGGGACAGGGAACAGATACGCAGTATTTT. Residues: CASSPLPGQGTDTQYF.

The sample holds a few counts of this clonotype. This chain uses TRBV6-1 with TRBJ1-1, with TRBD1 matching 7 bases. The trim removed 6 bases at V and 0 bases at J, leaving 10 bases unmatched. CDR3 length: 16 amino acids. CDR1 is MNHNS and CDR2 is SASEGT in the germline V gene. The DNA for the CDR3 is TGTGCCAGCAGCTTACGACCGGGACAGCTGAACACTGAAGCTTTCTTT. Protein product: CASSLRPGQLNTEAFF.

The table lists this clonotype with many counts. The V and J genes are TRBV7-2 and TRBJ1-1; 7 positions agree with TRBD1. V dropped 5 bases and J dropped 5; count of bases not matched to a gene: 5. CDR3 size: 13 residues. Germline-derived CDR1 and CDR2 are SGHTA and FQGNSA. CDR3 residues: CASSPGTVTEAFF. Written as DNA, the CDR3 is TGTGCCAGCAGCCCCGGGACAGTTACTGAAGCTTTCTTT.

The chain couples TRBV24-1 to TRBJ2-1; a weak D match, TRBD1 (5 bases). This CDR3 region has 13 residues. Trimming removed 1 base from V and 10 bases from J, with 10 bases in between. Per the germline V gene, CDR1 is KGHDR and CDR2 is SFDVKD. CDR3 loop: CATSDFGATEQFF. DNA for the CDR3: TGTGCCACCAGTGATTTTGGGGCGACCGAGCAGTTCTTC.

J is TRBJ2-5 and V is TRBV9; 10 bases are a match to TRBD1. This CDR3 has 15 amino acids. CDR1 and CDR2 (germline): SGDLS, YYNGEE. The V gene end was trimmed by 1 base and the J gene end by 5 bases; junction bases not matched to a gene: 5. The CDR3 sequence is CASSVSGTGVETQYF. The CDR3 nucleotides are TGTGCCAGCAGCGTATCCGGGACAGGGGTCGAGACCCAGTACTTC.

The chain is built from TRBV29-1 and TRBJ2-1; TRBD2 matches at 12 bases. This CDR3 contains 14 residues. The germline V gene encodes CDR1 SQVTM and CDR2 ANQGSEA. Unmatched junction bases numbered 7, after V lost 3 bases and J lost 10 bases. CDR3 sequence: CSVDPSGGAGEQFF. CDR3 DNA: TGCAGCGTTGACCCTAGCGGGGGGGCCGGGGAGCAGTTCTTC.

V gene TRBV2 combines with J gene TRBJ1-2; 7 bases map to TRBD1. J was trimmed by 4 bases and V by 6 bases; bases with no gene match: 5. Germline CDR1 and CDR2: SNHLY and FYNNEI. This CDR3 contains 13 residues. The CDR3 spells CASREGQIYGYTF. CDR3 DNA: TGTGCCAGCAGAGAGGGACAGATCTATGGCTACACCTTC.

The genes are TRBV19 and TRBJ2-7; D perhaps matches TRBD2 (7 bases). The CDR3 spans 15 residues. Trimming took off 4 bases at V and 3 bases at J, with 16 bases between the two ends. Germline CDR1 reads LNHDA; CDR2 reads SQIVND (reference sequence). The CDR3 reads CASSTGSGGSYEQYF. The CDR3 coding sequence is TGTGCCAGTAGTACAGGGTCGGGGGGCAGCTACGAGCAGTACTTC. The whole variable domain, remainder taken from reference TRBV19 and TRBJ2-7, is DGGITQSPKYLFRKEGQNVTLSCEQNLNHDAMYWYRQDPGQGLRLIYYSQIVNDFQKGDIAEGYSVSREKKESFPLTVTSAQKNPTAFYLCASSTGSGGSYEQYFGPGTRLTVT.

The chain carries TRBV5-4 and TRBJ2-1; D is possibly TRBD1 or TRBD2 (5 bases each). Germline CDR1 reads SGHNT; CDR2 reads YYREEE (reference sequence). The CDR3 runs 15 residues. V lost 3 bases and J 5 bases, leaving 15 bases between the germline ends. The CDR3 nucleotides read TGTGCCAGCAGCTGGGGGACCCCCGCGGACAATGAGCAGTTCTTC. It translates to CASSWGTPADNEQFF.

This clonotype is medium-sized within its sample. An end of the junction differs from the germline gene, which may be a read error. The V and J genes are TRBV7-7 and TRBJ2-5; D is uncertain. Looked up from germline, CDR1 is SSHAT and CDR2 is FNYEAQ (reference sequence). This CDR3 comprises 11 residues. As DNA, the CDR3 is TGTGCTAGCAGCTCAGGTGTGACCCAGTACTTC. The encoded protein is CASSSGVTQYF. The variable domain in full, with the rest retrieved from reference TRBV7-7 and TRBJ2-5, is GAGVSQSPRYKVTKRGQDVTLRCDPISSHATLYWYQQALGQGPEFLTYFNYEAQPDKSGLPSDRFSAERPEGSISTLTIQRTEQRDSAMYRCASSSGVTQYFGPGTRLLVL.